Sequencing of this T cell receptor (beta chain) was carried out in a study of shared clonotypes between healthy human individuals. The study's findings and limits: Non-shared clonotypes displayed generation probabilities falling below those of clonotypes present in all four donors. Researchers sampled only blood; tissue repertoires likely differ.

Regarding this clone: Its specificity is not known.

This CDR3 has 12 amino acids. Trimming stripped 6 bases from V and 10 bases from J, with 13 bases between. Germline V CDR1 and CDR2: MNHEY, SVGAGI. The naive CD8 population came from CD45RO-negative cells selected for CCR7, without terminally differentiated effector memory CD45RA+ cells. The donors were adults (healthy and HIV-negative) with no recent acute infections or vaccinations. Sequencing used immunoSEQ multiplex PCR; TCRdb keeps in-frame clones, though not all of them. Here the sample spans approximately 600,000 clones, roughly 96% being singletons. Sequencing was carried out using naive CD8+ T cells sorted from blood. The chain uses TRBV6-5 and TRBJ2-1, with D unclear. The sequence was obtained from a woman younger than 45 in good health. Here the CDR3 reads CASSSGQREQFF. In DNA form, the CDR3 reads TGTGCCAGCAGCTCTGGGCAACGGGAGCAGTTCTTC.